This T cell receptor (beta chain) was documented in a study of read filtering for tumor transcriptome and immune sequencing. Study-level information: The cohort had over 16 men and approximately 13 women aged about 45 to 80, mean around 63 years. Per sample, TCR-region reads ranged about 4 to 10.27 million by IR-seq, 85 to 1273 by RNA-seq. General study results and limits: The CD138-negative fraction was mixed bone marrow immune cells, not pure T cells.

This clonotype has ten or more counts. Its target is unknown. This library used around 0.4 ug RNA and molecular barcoded adaptors spanning alpha/delta and beta/gamma chains. TCRdb called the reads again in MiXCR, with one record for every CDR3 protein. This table holds around 130,000 distinct CDR3 sequences, roughly 13% found once. Germline lookup yields CDR1 SGDLS and CDR2 YYNGEE. Trimming stripped 2 bases from V and 7 bases from J, with 9 bases between. This CDR3 has 12 amino acids. The clonotype was recovered from a donor older than 35 with multiple myeloma. The chain uses TRBV9 and TRBJ2-5, with TRBD2 as a possible D gene (5 bases). Sequencing used a population of CD138-negative cells sorted from bone marrow. CDR3: CASSVGDGTQYF. DNA for the CDR3: TGTGCCAGCAGCGTGGGAGACGGGACCCAGTACTTC.